The sample holds many counts of the clone carrying this T cell receptor beta chain. As yet, its antigen is unknown. The data belong to a study of post-analysis software for immune sequencing data. Study at large: Some patients lacked subtype; others had relapsing-remitting, secondary progressive or progressive-relapsing disease.

CDR1 LGHNA and CDR2 YSLEER come from the germline V gene. V gave up 2 bases and J gave up 2 bases; unmatched junction bases: 9. This CDR3 contains 17 residues. Unique molecular identifiers were built into the TCR beta cDNA libraries. Around 500,000 cDNA molecules were obtained from approximately 1 to 10 million T cells. Via MiXCR, TCRdb re-called the PCR reads, giving one row per CDR3 protein. The table includes about 800,000 distinct CDR3 sequences, 30% detected once. General study points: By F measure, strong co-clustering occurred among samples prepared in the same batch. Roughly 5 TRBV segments (TRBV5-6, TRBV5-1 and TRBV20-1 among them) occurred more frequently in patients than in controls. Patients with multiple sclerosis recorded significantly lower normalized Chao1 diversity than controls, the study found.

Sequencing was carried out using blood. This TCR derives from a girl under 18 with multiple sclerosis. This chain joins TRBV4-3 and TRBJ2-7, with 10 bases aligning to TRBD2. This CDR3 reads CASSQTPGLAPTYEQYF. CDR3 nucleotide sequence: TGCGCCAGCAGCCAAACCCCGGGACTAGCGCCTACCTACGAGCAGTACTTC.